This entry lists 9 T cell receptor beta chains sequenced from one sample in a study of shared clonotypes between healthy human individuals. Using immunoSEQ multiplex PCR, the repertoire was profiled, and TCRdb retains in-frame clones only, with some absent. The repertoire holds around 1.1 million clones, about 84% seen once, with 0.61% in the top ten. Sequenced: memory CD4+ T cells from PBMCs. Subset given: CD45RA-negative fraction. These receptors all come from a man aged 18 to 30 in good health. Some clones in this sample may be carry-over from other donors' samples.

This rearrangement joins TRBV2 to TRBJ2-1; a possible D gene is TRBD2 (6 bases). This CDR3 is 15 amino acids long. Trimming stripped 3 bases from V and 6 bases from J, with 15 bases between. Looked up from germline, CDR1 is SNHLY and CDR2 is FYNNEI. CDR3 nucleotides: TGTGCCAGCAGTGACGGGATCGGTAGCGGCAATGAGCAGTTCTTC. Its translation is CASSDGIGSGNEQFF.

Concerning this clone itself: A far larger clone is one nucleotide away, so this likely arose from a read error. Other DNA sequences within the sample encode an identical CDR3. The chain carries TRBV4-1 and TRBJ2-3; 12 bases map to TRBD2. J gave up 1 base and V 1 base, and 0 bases lay outside the gene matches. The CDR3 consists of 16 residues. Germline V gene lookup returns CDR1 MGHRA and CDR2 YSYEKL. The CDR3 DNA follows: TGCGCCAGCAGCCAAGGACTAGCGGGAGGCACAGATACGCAGTATTTT. Translating it yields CASSQGLAGGTDTQYF.

V usage is TRBV11-3 and J usage is TRBJ2-2; D call uncertain. This CDR3 spans 14 amino acids. CDR1 and CDR2 from the germline V gene are SGHNT and YENEEA. The V gene lost 0 bases and the J gene lost 4 bases, with 6 bases spanning the gap. The CDR3: CASSLEGITGELFF. CDR3 bases: TGTGCCAGCAGCTTAGAGGGAATCACCGGGGAGCTGTTTTTT.

This clone was detected a few times. One base away lies a much larger clone, so this may be a sequencing read error. The chain is built from TRBV4-2 and TRBJ2-5; 8 nucleotides align to TRBD1. The DNA matches TRBJ2-7 better at its end, which makes the J call doubtful. This CDR3 spans 15 amino acids. The germline gives CDR1 LGHNA, CDR2 YNFKEQ. CDR3 protein: CASGQDWTGIYEQYF. The CDR3 coding sequence is TGTGCCAGCGGCCAAGACTGGACAGGGATCTACGAGCAGTACTTC.

This clone was detected a few times. Other DNA variants within this sample encode the same CDR3. The gene calls are TRBV6-1 and TRBJ2-7; D not certain. This CDR3 spans 13 amino acids. CDR1 is MNHNS, CDR2 SASEGT, per germline. Trimming took 6 bases from V and 0 from J, leaving 9 bases between them. The CDR3 DNA reads TGTGCCAGCAGCGAACTATTCTCCTACGAGCAGTACTTC. Encoded protein: CASSELFSYEQYF.

This chain uses TRBV7-3 with TRBJ2-7, with D possibly matching TRBD1 (6 bases). V was pared by 2 bases and J by 3 bases, with 8 bases between. The germline gives CDR1 SGHTA, CDR2 FQGTGA. This CDR3 contains 13 residues. The DNA for the CDR3 is TGTGCCAGCAGCTTAGAACAGGGCTACGAGCAGTACTTC. It specifies CASSLEQGYEQYF. Combining the CDR3 with reference TRBV7-3 and TRBJ2-7 gives the whole variable domain GAGVSQTPSNKVTEKGKYVELRCDPISGHTALYWYRQSLGQGPEFLIYFQGTGAADDSGLPNDRFFAVRPEGSVSTLKIQRTERGDSAVYLCASSLEQGYEQYFGPGTRLTVT.

This clone is a singleton in its sample. The chain carries TRBV28 and TRBJ2-1, with 8 bases aligning to TRBD2. This CDR3 region has 13 residues. Looked up from germline, CDR1 is MDHEN and CDR2 is SYDVKM. With V trimmed by 8 bases and J by 10 bases, 10 bases remained unmatched. CDR3 DNA sequence: TGTGCCAGCGGCCCCGGGGGGGGCGGCGAGCAGTTCTTC. It yields the protein CASGPGGGGEQFF.

This clone was seen a single time. This sequence joins TRBV18 and TRBJ2-3; 7 bases agree with TRBD2. CDR3 length: 16 amino acids. With V trimmed by 0 bases and J by 7 bases, 10 bases remained unmatched. Per the germline V gene, CDR1 is KGHSH and CDR2 is LQKENI. The CDR3 bases are TGTGCCAGCTCACCACCTAGCGGGTTGTTTACAAATACGCAGTATTTT. This gives the protein CASSPPSGLFTNTQYF.

This clone was counted a few times. The V call is TRBV29-1, the J call TRBJ1-1; D remains ambiguous. CDR1 is SQVTM, CDR2 ANQGSEA, per germline. V was cut by 5 bases and J by 3 bases, with 4 bases left in between. This CDR3 spans 10 amino acids. The CDR3 DNA reads as TGCAGCGTTCTGGACACTGAAGCTTTCTTT. Its protein product is CSVLDTEAFF.